The entry below gives a single T cell receptor (beta chain) sequence along with its context. The data were taken from a study of blood T cell repertoires in COVID-19. As originally analysed: Amplification of reference gene primers was used by the study to estimate nucleated cell counts. Sequencing used immunoSEQ multiplex PCR; TCRdb keeps in-frame clones, though not all of them. The V and J calls and clone size are taken from that table; D and trimming were inferred from the DNA. This table holds around 280,000 clones, about 86% found once. CDR3 length: 15 amino acids. The germline V gene encodes CDR1 SGHVS and CDR2 FNYEAQ. The trim removed 5 bases at V and 4 bases at J, leaving 6 bases unmatched.

Sequenced material: peripheral blood. This clonotype was sampled from a woman aged 25 to 45 who had recovered from COVID-19. V and J are TRBV7-6 and TRBJ1-4; the match to TRBD1 covers 8 bases. The CDR3 protein is CASSTQGAHNEKLFF. For the CDR3, the DNA is TGTGCCAGCAGCACCCAGGGGGCGCATAATGAAAAACTGTTTTTT.